These 23 T cell receptor beta chains share one sample of origin, sequenced in a study of T cells in women clearing cervical HPV infection. Here immunoSEQ multiplex PCR was the method, and the copy in TCRdb shows in-frame clones only, minus some. Its clone listing holds tens of thousands of clones. The specimen was blood buffy coat. These receptors originate from a woman aged 18 to 75 with a cervical HPV16 infection that either progressed to CIN3+ or cleared (not recorded which).

On this clone: The read falls 3 residues short of the CDR3 end, and the missing part is taken from the germline J gene. The chain couples TRBV29-1 to TRBJ1-1; 9 nucleotides align to TRBD1. CDR3 length: 12 residues. The V and J ends lost 6 bases and 7 bases, in that order; junction bases with no gene match: 6. The germline V gene has CDR1 SQVTM and CDR2 ANQGSEA. Incomplete CDR3 DNA: TGCAGCGTCGTCCCGGGACAGGGTGAA. It codes for CSVVPGQGE. The complete CDR3 reads CSVVPGQGEAFF. The variable domain in full, with the rest retrieved from reference TRBV29-1 and TRBJ1-1, is SAVISQKPSRDICQRGTSLTIQCQVDSQVTMMFWYRQQPGQSLTLIATANQGSEATYESGFVIDKFPISRPNLTFSTLTVSNMSPEDSSIYLCSVVPGQGEAFFGQGTRLTVV.

Comment on this clone: The read ends 3 residues before the CDR3 terminus; that terminus is restored from the germline J gene. This rearrangement joins TRBV5-1 to TRBJ2-7; a weak D match, TRBD1 (6 bases). CDR1 SGHRS and CDR2 YFSETQ come from the germline V gene. With 5 bases removed from V and 1 base from J, the gap between germline ends came to 13 bases. CDR3 length equals 14 residues. Incomplete CDR3 DNA: TGCGCCAGCAGTATGGCAGGGGCGTCCTACGAG. Residues: CASSMAGASYE. In full, the CDR3 is CASSMAGASYEQYF.

As regards this clone: The read terminates 3 residues ahead of where the CDR3 ends, so the germline J gene completes it. The chain employs TRBV7-3 and TRBJ2-1; 9 positions agree with TRBD2. The CDR3 contains 16 residues. CDR1 SGHTA and CDR2 FQGTGA come from the germline V gene. With 4 bases clipped from V and 3 bases from J, the junction kept 7 bases outside the gene matches. The CDR3 here is CASSSVAGEVYNEQFF. The DNA read from the CDR3 is TGTGCCAGCAGCTCGGTAGCGGGAGAGGTCTACAATGAG.

With regard to this clone: The CDR3 end falls 3 residues outside the read, so it is completed with the germline J gene. The rearrangement links TRBV20-1 to TRBJ1-4, with TRBD1 identical over 9 bases. Trimming took 4 bases from V and 5 from J; bases not matched to a gene: 2. The CDR3 consists of 13 residues. Germline loops: CDR1 DFQATT, CDR2 SNEGSKA (reference sequence). CDR3 DNA, as far as it was read: TGCAGTGCTACACAGGGGGCGAATGAAAAA. It encodes CSATQGANEK. The whole CDR3 protein is CSATQGANEKLFF.

Note on this clone: With the read ending 3 residues before the CDR3 end, the germline J gene is used to fill in that end. The chain joins TRBV18 to TRBJ1-5; TRBD1 aligns across 7 bases. There are 14 residues in the CDR3. The germline V gene encodes CDR1 KGHSH and CDR2 LQKENI. Trimming took 4 bases from V and 1 from J; bases not matched to a gene: 1. This chain's CDR3 is CASSRGQSNQPQHF. CDR3 DNA, as far as it was read: TGTGCCAGCTCACGGGGACAGAGCAATCAGCCC.

About this clone itself: The read terminates 3 residues before the CDR3 end, so the remaining end is supplied by the germline J gene. The V gene is TRBV2, the J gene TRBJ2-7, with 8 bases identical to TRBD1. CDR3 length equals 13 residues. The V gene end was trimmed by 8 bases and the J gene end by 6 bases; junction bases not matched to a gene: 9. Per germline, CDR1 SNHLY and CDR2 FYNNEI. The CDR3: CASSWTGQSEQYF. The sequenced CDR3 bases are TGTGCCAGCTCGTGGACAGGGCAGAGCGAG.

A remark on this clone: The CDR3 is cut off 3 residues early in the read; its end comes from the germline J gene. The genes are TRBV6-4 and TRBJ1-5, with D possibly being TRBD1 (5 bases). The CDR3 runs to 15 residues. V gave up 2 bases and J gave up 1 base, with 9 bases separating them. The germline V gene encodes CDR1 MRHNA and CDR2 SNTAGT. CDR3 bases read: TGTGCCAGCAGTGACAGGGGCGTGAGCAATCAGCCC. Residues: CASSDRGVSNQP. The full CDR3 sequence reads CASSDRGVSNQPQHF.

As concerns this clone: Read sequence stops 3 residues before the CDR3 end, and the germline J gene provides the missing end. The chain joins TRBV6-2 or TRBV6-3 to TRBJ1-2, with a possible D match to TRBD1 (5 bases). Trimming shortened V by 5 bases and J by 7 bases, and 11 bases separated the two germline ends. The germline V gene encodes CDR1 MNHEY and CDR2 SVGEGT. The length of the CDR3 is 12 residues. The chain's CDR3 is CASSRGSTGYTF. Incomplete CDR3 DNA: TGTGCCAGCAGTCGGGGGTCTACTGGC.

About this clone: Coverage ceases 3 residues before the CDR3 finishes, and the germline J gene fills in the end. The chain uses TRBV19 and TRBJ1-5; D remains ambiguous. CDR1 is LNHDA, CDR2 SQIVND, per germline (reference sequence). CDR3 length: 14 residues. Trimming cost V 4 bases and J 0 bases, with 7 bases left between them. CDR3 bases read: TGTGCCAGTAGTAAAGGGTCTAGCAATCAGCCC. The encoded protein is CASSKGSSNQP. From start to end, the CDR3 is CASSKGSSNQPQHF. The whole variable domain, remainder taken from reference TRBV19 and TRBJ1-5, is DGGITQSPKYLFRKEGQNVTLSCEQNLNHDAMYWYRQDPGQGLRLIYYSQIVNDFQKGDIAEGYSVSREKKESFPLTVTSAQKNPTAFYLCASSKGSSNQPQHFGDGTRLSIL.

Remarks on this clone: The read comes to an end 3 residues before the CDR3 does, leaving the germline J gene to fill in the end. The chain employs TRBV20-1 and TRBJ2-1; 9 bases line up with TRBD2. The CDR3 is made up of 16 amino acids. Per the germline V gene, CDR1 is DFQATT and CDR2 is SNEGSKA (reference sequence). J gave up 4 bases and V 3 bases, and 10 bases lay outside the gene matches. This CDR3 reads CSARWLAGSVYNEQFF. Incomplete CDR3 DNA: TGCAGTGCTAGGTGGCTAGCGGGATCCGTTTACAATGAG.

Turning to this clone: The CDR3 extends 3 residues past the end of the read, so its final part is completed from the germline J gene. The chain recombines TRBV7-3 with TRBJ1-6; D unclear. The CDR3 extends over 13 amino acids. The V gene's germline CDR1 is SGHTA and CDR2 FQGTGA. V gave up 5 bases and J gave up 12 bases, with 14 bases separating them. CDR3 in amino acids: CASSSRPDLPLHF. The CDR3 DNA, read in part, is TGTGCCAGCAGCAGCCGCCCTGATTTACCC.

As for this clone: The CDR3 extends 3 residues past the end of the read, so its final part is completed from the germline J gene. This chain links TRBV7-6 with TRBJ1-6, with D possibly TRBD1 on 6 matching bases. CDR3 length equals 16 residues. V gave up 5 bases and J gave up 10 bases, with 21 bases separating them. From germline, CDR1 is SGHVS and CDR2 FNYEAQ. The CDR3 bases that were read are TGTGCCAGCAGCCCCAGGGCCGAAGGGGGGGGCTCACCC. It yields the protein CASSPRAEGGGSP. The CDR3 reads in full as CASSPRAEGGGSPLHF.

A word on this clone: The CDR3 end is not reached by the read, which stops 3 residues before it; the germline J gene fills it in. The rearrangement joins TRBV7-2 to TRBJ2-7, with 7 bases fitting TRBD1. V was clipped by 2 bases and J by 4 bases; unmatched bases: 8. CDR3 length: 15 amino acids. Germline CDR1 SGHTA, CDR2 FQGNSA. The CDR3 sequence: CASSLSATGWYEQYF. The CDR3 bases that were read are TGTGCCAGCAGCTTAAGTGCGACAGGGTGGTACGAG.

As for this clone: The sequenced fragment ends 3 residues before the CDR3 boundary, so the rest is inferred from the germline J gene. The J gene is TRBJ2-7, the V gene TRBV18, with 7 bases matching TRBD1. Trimming at V came to 4 bases and at J to 5 bases, leaving 8 bases not matched to a gene. The CDR3 is 14 amino acids. CDR1 and CDR2 (germline): KGHSH, LQKENI. The DNA read from the CDR3 is TGTGCCAGCTCACTGGGTCTAACAGGGGACGAG. The encoded protein is CASSLGLTGDE. The complete CDR3 reads CASSLGLTGDEQYF.

Concerning this clone itself: Read coverage stops 3 residues before the CDR3 terminus; the germline J gene supplies the remainder. The chain joins TRBV5-1 to TRBJ2-2, with 14 bases lining up with TRBD2. The CDR3 is 18 amino acids. Trimming cost V 2 bases and J 1 base; bases outside gene matches: 4. Looked up from germline, CDR1 is SGHRS and CDR2 is YFSETQ. The DNA read from the CDR3 is TGCGCCAGCAGCTTACGACTAGCGGGAGGGATGAACACCGGGGAG. Translated: CASSLRLAGGMNTGE. The full CDR3 reads CASSLRLAGGMNTGELFF.

As for this clone: The read terminates 3 residues before the CDR3 end, so the remaining end is supplied by the germline J gene. V usage is TRBV19 and J usage is TRBJ2-2; TRBD1 agrees at 9 bases. This CDR3 has 14 amino acids. The V gene's germline CDR1 is LNHDA and CDR2 SQIVND (reference sequence). Losses at the gene ends were 6 bases for V and 6 bases for J; bases not matched to a gene: 5. CDR3 sequence reads: CASRRQGDSGELFF. Partial CDR3 DNA: TGTGCCAGTAGGCGACAGGGGGATTCCGGGGAG.

A note on this clone: The CDR3 end falls 3 residues outside the read, so it is completed with the germline J gene. The chain carries TRBV12-3 or TRBV12-4 and TRBJ2-3; the match to TRBD2 covers 12 bases. The CDR3 spans 16 residues. After removal of 5 bases from V and 4 bases from J, the junction contained 7 bases not matched to a gene. CDR3 DNA (partial): TGTGCCAGCAGTCCCGAAAGACTAGCGGGAGCAGATACG. As protein: CASSPERLAGADT. The whole CDR3 reads CASSPERLAGADTQYF.

To note about this clone: Sequencing ends 3 residues short of the CDR3 end; the germline J gene provides the rest. The V gene is TRBV18, the J gene TRBJ2-5, with TRBD1 matching over 7 bases. J gave up 5 bases and V 3 bases, and 9 bases lay outside the gene matches. Germline V lookup: CDR1 KGHSH, CDR2 LQKENI. The CDR3 has 15 residues. The CDR3 reads CASSPSEGARETQYF. The part of the CDR3 DNA that was read is TGTGCCAGCTCACCCTCCGAGGGGGCGAGGGAGACC. Supplemented by reference TRBV18 and TRBJ2-5, the full variable domain reads NAGVMQNPRHLVRRRGQEARLRCSPMKGHSHVYWYRQLPEEGLKFMVYLQKENIIDESGMPKERFSAEFPKEGPSILRIQQVVRGDSAAYFCASSPSEGARETQYFGPGTRLLVL.

A note on this clone: Sequencing ends 3 residues short of the CDR3 end; the germline J gene provides the rest. J is TRBJ2-7 and V is TRBV20-1, with D perhaps matching TRBD2 (6 bases). From germline, CDR1 is DFQATT and CDR2 SNEGSKA (reference sequence). Trimming took 7 bases from V and 6 from J, leaving 19 bases between them. The CDR3 contains 13 residues. The CDR3 loop is CSGIRDSRSEQYF. The sequenced part of the CDR3 DNA is TGCAGTGGAATTCGGGACTCCCGATCCGAG.

Note on this clone: Coverage ceases 3 residues before the CDR3 finishes, and the germline J gene fills in the end. The rearrangement uses TRBV7-3 and TRBJ2-3; 9 bases match TRBD1. The V gene end was trimmed by 3 bases and the J gene end by 2 bases; junction bases not matched to a gene: 3. The CDR3 covers 15 residues. Germline CDR1 and CDR2: SGHTA and FQGTGA. The CDR3 DNA, read in part, is TGTGCCAGCAGCTTTCACAGGGGGCACACAGATACG. Protein sequence: CASSFHRGHTDT. The entire CDR3 protein is CASSFHRGHTDTQYF.

As concerns this clone: The read stops 3 residues short of the end of the CDR3; the missing end is completed from the germline J gene. This sequence joins TRBV7-2 and TRBJ2-5, with TRBD1 matching 9 bases. Per the germline V gene, CDR1 is SGHTA and CDR2 is FQGNSA. Trimming took 4 bases from V and 6 from J; bases not matched to a gene: 3. The CDR3 is made up of 13 amino acids. The chain's CDR3 is CASSSTGGKTQYF. Incomplete CDR3 DNA: TGTGCCAGCAGCTCGACAGGGGGTAAGACC.

As concerns this clone: The read halts 3 residues ahead of the CDR3 end, with the missing end drawn from the germline J gene. The chain is built from TRBV29-1 and TRBJ2-7; 9 nucleotides match TRBD1. Germline V gene lookup returns CDR1 SQVTM and CDR2 ANQGSEA. V gave up 3 bases and J gave up 3 bases; unmatched junction bases: 6. The CDR3 contains 14 residues. The sequenced part of the CDR3 DNA is TGCAGCGTTGATAGGGGACAGGGTTTCTACGAG. Its protein product is CSVDRGQGFYE. The full-length CDR3 reads as CSVDRGQGFYEQYF.

Concerning this clone: The read ends 3 residues early relative to the CDR3; the germline J gene fills the gap. V and J are TRBV2 and TRBJ2-7, with 9 positions matching TRBD1. CDR1 and CDR2 from the germline V gene are SNHLY and FYNNEI. Trimming cost V 5 bases and J 4 bases; bases outside gene matches: 21. The CDR3 extends over 19 amino acids. CDR3 DNA, as far as it was read: TGTGCCAGCAGTCCTCATCCGGGACAGGGTACAAGTTTGGAGTACGAG. This sequence encodes CASSPHPGQGTSLEYE. The complete CDR3 sequence is CASSPHPGQGTSLEYEQYF.